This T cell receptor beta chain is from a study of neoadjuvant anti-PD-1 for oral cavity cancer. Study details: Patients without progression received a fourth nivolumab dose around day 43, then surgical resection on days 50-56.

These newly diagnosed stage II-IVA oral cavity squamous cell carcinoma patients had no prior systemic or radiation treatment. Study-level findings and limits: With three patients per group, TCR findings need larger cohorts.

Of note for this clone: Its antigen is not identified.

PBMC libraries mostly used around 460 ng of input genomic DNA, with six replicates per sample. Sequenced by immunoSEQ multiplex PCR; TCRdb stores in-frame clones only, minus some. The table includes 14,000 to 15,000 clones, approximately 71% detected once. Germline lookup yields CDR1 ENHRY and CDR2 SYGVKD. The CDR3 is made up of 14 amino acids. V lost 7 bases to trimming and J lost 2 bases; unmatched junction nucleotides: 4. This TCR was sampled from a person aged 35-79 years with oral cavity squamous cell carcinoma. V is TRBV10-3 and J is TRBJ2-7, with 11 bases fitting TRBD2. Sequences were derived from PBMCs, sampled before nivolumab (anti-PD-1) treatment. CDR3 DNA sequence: TGTGCCATCACCGGGACTAGCGGACCCTACGAGCAGTACTTC. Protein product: CAITGTSGPYEQYF.